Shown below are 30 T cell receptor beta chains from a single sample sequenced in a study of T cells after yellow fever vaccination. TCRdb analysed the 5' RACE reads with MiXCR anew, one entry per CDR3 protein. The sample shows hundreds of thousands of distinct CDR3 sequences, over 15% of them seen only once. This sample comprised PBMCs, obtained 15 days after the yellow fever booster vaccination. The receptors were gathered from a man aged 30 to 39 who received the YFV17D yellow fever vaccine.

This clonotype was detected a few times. The CDR3 DNA reads TGCAGTGCTAGACTAGCTGCCGAGCAGTACTTC. The encoded protein is CSARLAAEQYF. V usage is TRBV20-1 and J usage is TRBJ2-7; a possible D gene is TRBD2 (5 bases). Trimming pared 2 bases from V and 6 bases from J, leaving 8 bases between. The CDR3 spans 11 residues. Germline V lookup: CDR1 DFQATT, CDR2 SNEGSKA (reference sequence).

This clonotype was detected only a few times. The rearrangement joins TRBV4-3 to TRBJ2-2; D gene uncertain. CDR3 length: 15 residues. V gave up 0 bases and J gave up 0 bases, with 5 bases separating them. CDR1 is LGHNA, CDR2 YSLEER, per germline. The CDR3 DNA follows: TGCGCCAGCAGCCAAGATACCACGAACACCGGGGAGCTGTTTTTT. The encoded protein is CASSQDTTNTGELFF.

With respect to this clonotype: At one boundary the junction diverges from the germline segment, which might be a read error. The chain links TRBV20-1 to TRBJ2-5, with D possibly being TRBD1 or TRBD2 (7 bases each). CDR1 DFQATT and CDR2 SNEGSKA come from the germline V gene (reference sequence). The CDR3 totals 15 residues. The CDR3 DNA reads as TGCAGTGCTAGAGATTCTGAACCGGGGGGCGACAGGGCCAACTTC. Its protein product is CSARDSEPGGDRANF.

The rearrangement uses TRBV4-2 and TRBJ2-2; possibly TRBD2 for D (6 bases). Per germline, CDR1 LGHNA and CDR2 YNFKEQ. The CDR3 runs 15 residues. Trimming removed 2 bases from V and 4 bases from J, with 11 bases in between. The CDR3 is CASSQWDSGTGELFF. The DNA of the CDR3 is TGTGCCAGCAGCCAATGGGACTCGGGCACCGGGGAGCTGTTTTTT.

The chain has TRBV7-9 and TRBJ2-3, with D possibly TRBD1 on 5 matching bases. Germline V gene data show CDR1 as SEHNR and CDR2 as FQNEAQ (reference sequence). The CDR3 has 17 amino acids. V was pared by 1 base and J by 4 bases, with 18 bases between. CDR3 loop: CASSLGVSPGSADTQYF. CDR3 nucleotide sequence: TGTGCCAGCAGCTTAGGGGTTTCTCCAGGGTCGGCAGATACGCAGTATTTT.

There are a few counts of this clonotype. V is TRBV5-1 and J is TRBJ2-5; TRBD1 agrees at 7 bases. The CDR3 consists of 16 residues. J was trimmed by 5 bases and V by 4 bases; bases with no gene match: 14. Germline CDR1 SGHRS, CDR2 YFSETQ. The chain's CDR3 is CASSTTGTVGQETQYF. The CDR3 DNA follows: TGCGCCAGCAGCACAACCGGGACAGTCGGACAGGAGACCCAGTACTTC.

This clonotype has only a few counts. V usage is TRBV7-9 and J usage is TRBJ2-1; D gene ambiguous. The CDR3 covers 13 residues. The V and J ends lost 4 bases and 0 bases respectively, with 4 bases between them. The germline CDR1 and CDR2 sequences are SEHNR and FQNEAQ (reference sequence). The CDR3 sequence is CASSSNSYNEQFF. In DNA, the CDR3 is TGTGCCAGCAGCTCCAACTCCTACAATGAGCAGTTCTTC.

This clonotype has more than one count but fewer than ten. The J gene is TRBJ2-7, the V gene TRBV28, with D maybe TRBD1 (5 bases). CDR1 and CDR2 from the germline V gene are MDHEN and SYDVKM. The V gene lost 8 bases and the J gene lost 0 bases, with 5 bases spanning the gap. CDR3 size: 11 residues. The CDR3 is CASDSSYEQYF. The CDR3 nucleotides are TGTGCCAGCGACAGCTCCTACGAGCAGTACTTC.

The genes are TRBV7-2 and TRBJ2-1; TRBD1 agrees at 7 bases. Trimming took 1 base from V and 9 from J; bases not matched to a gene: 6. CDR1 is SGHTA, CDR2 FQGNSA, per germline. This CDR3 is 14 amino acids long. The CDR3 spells CASSLEWDSSEQFF. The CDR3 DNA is TGTGCCAGCAGCTTAGAGTGGGACAGCTCTGAGCAGTTCTTC.

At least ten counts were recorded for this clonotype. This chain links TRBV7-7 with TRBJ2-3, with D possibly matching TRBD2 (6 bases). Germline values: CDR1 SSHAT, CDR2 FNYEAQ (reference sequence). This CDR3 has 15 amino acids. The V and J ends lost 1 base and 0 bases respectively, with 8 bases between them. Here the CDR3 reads CASSLDGGSTDTQYF. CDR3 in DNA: TGTGCCAGCAGCTTAGACGGGGGAAGCACAGATACGCAGTATTTT.

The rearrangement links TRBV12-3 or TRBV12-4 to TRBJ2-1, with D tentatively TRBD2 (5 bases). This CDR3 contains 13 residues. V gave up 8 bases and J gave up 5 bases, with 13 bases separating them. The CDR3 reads CASLKDGNNEQFF. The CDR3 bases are TGTGCCAGCCTAAAGGACGGGAACAATGAGCAGTTCTTC.

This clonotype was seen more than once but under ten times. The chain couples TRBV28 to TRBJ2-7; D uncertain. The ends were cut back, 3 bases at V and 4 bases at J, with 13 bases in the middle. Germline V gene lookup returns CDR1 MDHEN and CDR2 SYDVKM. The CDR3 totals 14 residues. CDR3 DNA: TGTGCCAGCAGTTTTCCCAACCCTCCATACGAGCAGTACTTC. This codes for CASSFPNPPYEQYF.

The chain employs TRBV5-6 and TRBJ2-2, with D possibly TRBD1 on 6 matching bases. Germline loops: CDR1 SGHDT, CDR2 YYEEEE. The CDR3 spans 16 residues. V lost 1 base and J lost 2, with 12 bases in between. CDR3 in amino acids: CASSLSPGVNTGELFF. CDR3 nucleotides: TGTGCCAGCAGCTTGTCTCCAGGGGTCAACACCGGGGAGCTGTTTTTT.

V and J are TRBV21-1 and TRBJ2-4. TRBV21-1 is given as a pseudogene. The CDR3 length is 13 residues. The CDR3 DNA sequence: TGTGCCAGCAAGTGGGTCGGTAAAAACATTCAGTACTTC. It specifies CASKWVGKNIQYF.

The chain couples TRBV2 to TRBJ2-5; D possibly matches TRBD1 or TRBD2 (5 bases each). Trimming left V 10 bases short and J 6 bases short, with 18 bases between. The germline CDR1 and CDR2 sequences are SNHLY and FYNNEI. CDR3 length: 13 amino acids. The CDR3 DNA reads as TGTGCCAACTGGGACGCCCGGCGGCAGACCCAGTACTTC. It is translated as CANWDARRQTQYF. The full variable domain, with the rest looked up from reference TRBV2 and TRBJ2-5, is EPEVTQTPSHQVTQMGQEVILRCVPISNHLYFYWYRQILGQKVEFLVSFYNNEISEKSEIFDDQFSVERPDGSNFTLKIRSTKLEDSAMYFCANWDARRQTQYFGPGTRLLVL.

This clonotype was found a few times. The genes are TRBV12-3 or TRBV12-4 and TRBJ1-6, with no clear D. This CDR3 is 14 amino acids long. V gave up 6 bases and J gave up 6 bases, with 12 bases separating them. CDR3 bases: TGTGCCAGCAGACAGCAGGTGGCTAATTCACCCCTCCACTTT. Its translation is CASRQQVANSPLHF.

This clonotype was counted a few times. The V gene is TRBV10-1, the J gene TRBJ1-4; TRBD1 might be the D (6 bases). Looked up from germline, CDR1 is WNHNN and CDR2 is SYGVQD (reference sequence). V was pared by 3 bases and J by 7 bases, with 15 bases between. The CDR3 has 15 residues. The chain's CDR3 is CASSDSGGGFEKLFF. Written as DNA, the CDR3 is TGCGCCAGCAGTGATTCCGGGGGCGGTTTTGAAAAACTGTTTTTT.

The CDR3 spells CASSWVQGIPPDTQYF. CDR3 nucleotides: TGTGCCAGCAGTTGGGTACAGGGGATCCCTCCAGATACGCAGTATTTT. The rearrangement links TRBV27 to TRBJ2-3, with 7 bases lining up with TRBD1. Germline V gene lookup returns CDR1 MNHEY and CDR2 SMNVEV (reference sequence). Trimming cost V 4 bases and J 4 bases; bases outside gene matches: 11. This CDR3 spans 16 amino acids.

This chain's CDR3 is CASSLELTYEQYF. In DNA form, the CDR3 reads TGTGCCAGCAGCTTAGAACTAACGTACGAGCAGTACTTC. The chain recombines TRBV7-2 with TRBJ2-7; D call uncertain. Trimming stripped 1 base from V and 4 bases from J, with 8 bases between. This CDR3 is built from 13 residues. Germline V gives CDR1 SGHTA, CDR2 FQGNSA.

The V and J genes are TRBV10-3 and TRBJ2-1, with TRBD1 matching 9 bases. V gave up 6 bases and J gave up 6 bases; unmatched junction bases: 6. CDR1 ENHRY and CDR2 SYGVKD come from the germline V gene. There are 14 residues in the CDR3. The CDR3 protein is CAIRPGTGSNEQFF. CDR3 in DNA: TGTGCCATCAGACCCGGGACAGGGAGCAATGAGCAGTTCTTC.

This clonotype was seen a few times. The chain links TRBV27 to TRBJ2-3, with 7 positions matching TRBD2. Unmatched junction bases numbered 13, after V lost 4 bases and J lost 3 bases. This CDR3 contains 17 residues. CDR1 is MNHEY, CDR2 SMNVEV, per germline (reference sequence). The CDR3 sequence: CASSSHWSGNNTDTQYF. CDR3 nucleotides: TGTGCCAGCAGTTCCCATTGGAGCGGGAATAATACAGATACGCAGTATTTT.

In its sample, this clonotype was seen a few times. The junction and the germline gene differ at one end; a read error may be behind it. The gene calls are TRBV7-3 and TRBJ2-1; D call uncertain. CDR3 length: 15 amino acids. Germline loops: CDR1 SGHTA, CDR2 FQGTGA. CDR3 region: CASSLTVSGFREQFF. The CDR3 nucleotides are TGTGCCAGCAGCCTAACGGTATCAGGCTTTCGTGAGCAGTTCTTC.

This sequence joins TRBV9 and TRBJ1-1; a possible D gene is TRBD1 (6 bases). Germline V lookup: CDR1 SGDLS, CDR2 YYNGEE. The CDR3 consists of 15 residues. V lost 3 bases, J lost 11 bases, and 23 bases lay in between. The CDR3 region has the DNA TGTGCCAGCAGCGACCTTCTGACCTCAGCCGGGGGCGCTTTCTTT. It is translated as CASSDLLTSAGGAFF.

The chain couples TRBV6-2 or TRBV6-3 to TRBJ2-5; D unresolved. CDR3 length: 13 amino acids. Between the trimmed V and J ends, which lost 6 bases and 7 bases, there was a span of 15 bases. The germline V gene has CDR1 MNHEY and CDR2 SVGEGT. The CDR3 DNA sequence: TGTGCCAGCAGCCTACGAAACTCAGGGACCCAGTACTTC. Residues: CASSLRNSGTQYF.

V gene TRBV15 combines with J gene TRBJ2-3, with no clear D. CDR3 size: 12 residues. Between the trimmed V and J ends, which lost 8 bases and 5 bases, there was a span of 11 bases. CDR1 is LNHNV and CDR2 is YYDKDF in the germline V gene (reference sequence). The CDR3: CATSFRGDTQYF. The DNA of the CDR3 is TGTGCCACCTCTTTCCGTGGAGATACGCAGTATTTT.

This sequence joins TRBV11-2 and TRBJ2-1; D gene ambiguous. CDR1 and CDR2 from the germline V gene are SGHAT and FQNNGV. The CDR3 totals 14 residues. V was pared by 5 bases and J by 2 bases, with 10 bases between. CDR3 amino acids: CASSTLNTYNEQFF. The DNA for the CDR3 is TGTGCCAGCAGCACCCTAAATACCTACAATGAGCAGTTCTTC.

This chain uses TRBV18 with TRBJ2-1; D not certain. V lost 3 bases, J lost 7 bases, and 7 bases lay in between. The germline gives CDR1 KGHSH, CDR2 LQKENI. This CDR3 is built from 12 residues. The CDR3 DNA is TGTGCCAGCTCACCTCCCATAAATGAGCAGTTCTTC. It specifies CASSPPINEQFF. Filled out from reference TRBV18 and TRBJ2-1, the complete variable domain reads NAGVMQNPRHLVRRRGQEARLRCSPMKGHSHVYWYRQLPEEGLKFMVYLQKENIIDESGMPKERFSAEFPKEGPSILRIQQVVRGDSAAYFCASSPPINEQFFGPGTRLTVL.

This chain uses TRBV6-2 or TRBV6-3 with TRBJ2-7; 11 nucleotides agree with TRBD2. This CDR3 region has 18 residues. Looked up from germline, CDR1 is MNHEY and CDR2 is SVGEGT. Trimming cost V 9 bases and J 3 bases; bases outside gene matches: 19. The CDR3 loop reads CARVTGTSGALGIYEQYF. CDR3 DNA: TGTGCCAGGGTAACCGGGACTAGCGGAGCACTTGGTATCTACGAGCAGTACTTC.

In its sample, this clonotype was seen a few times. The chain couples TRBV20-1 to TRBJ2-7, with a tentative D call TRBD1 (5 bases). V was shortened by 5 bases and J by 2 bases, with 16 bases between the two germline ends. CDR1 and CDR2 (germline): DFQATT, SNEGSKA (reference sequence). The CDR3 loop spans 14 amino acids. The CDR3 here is CSAQGARITYEQYF. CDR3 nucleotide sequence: TGCAGTGCTCAGGGTGCTCGAATAACCTACGAGCAGTACTTC.

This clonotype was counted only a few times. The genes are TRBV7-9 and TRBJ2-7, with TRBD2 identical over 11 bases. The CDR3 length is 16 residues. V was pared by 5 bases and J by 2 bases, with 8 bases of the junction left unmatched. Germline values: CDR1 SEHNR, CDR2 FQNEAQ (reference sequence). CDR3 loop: CASSPPTSGATYEQYF. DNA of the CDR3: TGTGCCAGCAGCCCGCCGACTAGCGGGGCTACCTACGAGCAGTACTTC.